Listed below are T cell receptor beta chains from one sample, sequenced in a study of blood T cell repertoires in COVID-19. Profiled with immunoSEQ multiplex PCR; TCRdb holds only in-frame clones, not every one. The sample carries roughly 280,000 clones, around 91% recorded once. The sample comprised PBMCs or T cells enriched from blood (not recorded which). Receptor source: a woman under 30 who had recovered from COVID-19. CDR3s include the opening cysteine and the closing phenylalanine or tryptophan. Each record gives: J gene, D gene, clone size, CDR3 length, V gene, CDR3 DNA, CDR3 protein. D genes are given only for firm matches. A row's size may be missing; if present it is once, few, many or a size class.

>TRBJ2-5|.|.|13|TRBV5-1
TGCGCCAGCAGCTTGGGAAGGGGGGAGACCCAGTACTTC
CASSLGRGETQYF
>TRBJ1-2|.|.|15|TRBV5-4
TGTGCCAGCAGCTTGTCACAGGGAATATACTATGGCTACACCTTC
CASSLSQGIYYGYTF
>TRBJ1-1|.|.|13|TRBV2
TGTGCCAGCATTTCCGACGGAGACACTGAAGCTTTCTTT
CASISDGDTEAFF
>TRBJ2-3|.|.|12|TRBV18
TGTGCCAGCTCACAGAGGACAGATACGCAGTATTTT
CASSQRTDTQYF
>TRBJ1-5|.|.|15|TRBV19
TGTGCCAGTAGTACGACCAGGGGCGGGTCTCAGCCCCAGCATTTT
CASSTTRGGSQPQHF
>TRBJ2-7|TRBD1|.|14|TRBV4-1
TGCGCCAGCAGCCAATTTACAGGGGGCTACGAGCAGTACTTC
CASSQFTGGYEQYF
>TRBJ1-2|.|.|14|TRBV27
TGTGCCAGCAGTCCCCGCGGGGACGCTTATGGCTACACCTTC
CASSPRGDAYGYTF
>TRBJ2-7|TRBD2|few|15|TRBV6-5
TGTGCCAGCAGTTATAGCGGGGGTAGCTCCTACGAGCAGTACTTC
CASSYSGGSSYEQYF
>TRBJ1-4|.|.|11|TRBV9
TGTGCCAGCAGCGTAGGCGCTAAACTGTTTTTT
CASSVGAKLFF
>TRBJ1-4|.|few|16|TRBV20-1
TGCAGTGCTAGTGACCATAGGGGGGGCAGGGAGGAAAAACTGTTTTTT
CSASDHRGGREEKLFF
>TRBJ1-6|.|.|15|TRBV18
TGTGCCAGCTCACCGGTGGGACAATATAATTCACCCCTCCACTTT
CASSPVGQYNSPLHF
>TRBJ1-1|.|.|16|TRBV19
TGTGCCAGTAGTATCCCTGCAGGGCGTACGAACACTGAAGCTTTCTTT
CASSIPAGRTNTEAFF
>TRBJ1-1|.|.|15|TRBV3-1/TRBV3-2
TGTGCCAGCAGCCAAGATTGGGGGGGCACCACTGAAGCTTTCTTT
CASSQDWGGTTEAFF
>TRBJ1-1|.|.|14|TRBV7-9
TGTGCCAGCAGCTTAGCGGGAGTGAACACTGAAGCTTTCTTT
CASSLAGVNTEAFF
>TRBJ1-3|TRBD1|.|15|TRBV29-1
TGCAGCGTTGAATCCTGGACAGGGGAGGGAAACACCATATATTTT
CSVESWTGEGNTIYF
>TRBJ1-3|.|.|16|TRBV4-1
TGCGCCAGCAGCCAATCGGACAGTTCCTCTGGAAACACCATATATTTT
CASSQSDSSSGNTIYF
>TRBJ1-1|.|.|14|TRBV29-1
TGCAGCGCTGACATGGGGGGAATCCGCACTGAAGCTTTCTTT
CSADMGGIRTEAFF
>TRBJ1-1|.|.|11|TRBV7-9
TGTGCCAGCAGCCCGGGCTGGGAGGCTTTCTTT
CASSPGWEAFF
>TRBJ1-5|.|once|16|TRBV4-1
TGCGCCAGCAGCCCAGGTCGGGGAGAAGGCAATCAGCCCCAGCATTTT
CASSPGRGEGNQPQHF
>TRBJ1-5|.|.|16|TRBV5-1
TGCGCCAGCAGCTTGGGAGGGGAGAGGGGGAATCAGCCCCAGCATTTT
CASSLGGERGNQPQHF
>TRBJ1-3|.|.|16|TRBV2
TGTGCCAGCAGTTTTTCCGATAACAGGAGTGGAAACACCATATATTTT
CASSFSDNRSGNTIYF
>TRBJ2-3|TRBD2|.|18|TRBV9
TGTGCCAGCAGCGTAGCTGCGGGACTAGCGGGACCCGGTGATACGCAGTATTTT
CASSVAAGLAGPGDTQYF
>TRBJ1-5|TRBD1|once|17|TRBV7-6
TGTGCCAGCAGTTTAACCTCCAGGGGGCGCGTTCCGCAGCCCCAGCATTTT
CASSLTSRGRVPQPQHF
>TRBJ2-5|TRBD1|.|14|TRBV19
TGTGCCAGTAGCATTGGGACAGGGCAGGAGACCCAGTACTTC
CASSIGTGQETQYF
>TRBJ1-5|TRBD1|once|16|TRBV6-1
TGTGCCAGCAGTGTTACCGGGACAGGGGGCAATCAGCCCCAGCATTTT
CASSVTGTGGNQPQHF
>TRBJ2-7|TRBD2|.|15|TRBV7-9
TGTGCCAGCAGCTTACCGGGAGCGGGGCGCTACGAGCAGTACTTC
CASSLPGAGRYEQYF
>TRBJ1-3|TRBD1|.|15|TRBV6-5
TGTGCCAGCAGCGCGGAGGGGGCAGGAGGAAACACCATATATTTT
CASSAEGAGGNTIYF
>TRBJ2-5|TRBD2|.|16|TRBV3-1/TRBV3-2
TGTGCCAGCAGCCAAGTCCTAGCGGGGGAAGAAGAGACCCAGTACTTC
CASSQVLAGEEETQYF
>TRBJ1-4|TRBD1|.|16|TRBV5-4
TGTGCCAGCAGCTCCTCCCCGGGACAGAATAATGAAAAACTGTTTTTT
CASSSSPGQNNEKLFF
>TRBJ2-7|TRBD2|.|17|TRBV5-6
TGTGCCAGCAGCTTGAAGAAAAGGGGACTAGCGGACTACGAGCAGTACTTC
CASSLKKRGLADYEQYF
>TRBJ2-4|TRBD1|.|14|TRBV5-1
TGCGCCAGCAGCATGGACAGGGTGGAAAACATTCAGTACTTC
CASSMDRVENIQYF
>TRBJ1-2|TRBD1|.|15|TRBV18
TGTGCCAGCTCACCACTCCTCGGGACAGGGGAAGGCTACACCTTC
CASSPLLGTGEGYTF
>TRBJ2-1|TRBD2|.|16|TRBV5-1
TGCGCCAGCAGGGAGGGGACTAGCGGGACCTACAATGAGCAGTTCTTC
CASREGTSGTYNEQFF
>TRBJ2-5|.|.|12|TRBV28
TGTGCCAGCAGTCTAAAACGGGGGACCCAGTACTTC
CASSLKRGTQYF
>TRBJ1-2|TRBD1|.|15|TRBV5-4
TGTGCCAGCAGATTGGGGGGACAGGGGTTTAACGGCTACACCTTC
CASRLGGQGFNGYTF
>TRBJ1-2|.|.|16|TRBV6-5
TGTGCCAGCAGTTACTCGACTGGGACATCGGTCTATGGCTACACCTTC
CASSYSTGTSVYGYTF
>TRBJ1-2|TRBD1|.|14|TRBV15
TGTGCCACCAGCAAGCGACAGGGGTTCTATGGCTACACCTTC
CATSKRQGFYGYTF
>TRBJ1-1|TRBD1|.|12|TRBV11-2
TGTGCCAGCAGCACGACAGGGCTTGAAGCTTTCTTT
CASSTTGLEAFF
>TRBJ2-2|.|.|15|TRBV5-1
TGCGCCAGCAGCCTCTCGGGTGGGAACACCGGGGAGCTGTTTTTT
CASSLSGGNTGELFF
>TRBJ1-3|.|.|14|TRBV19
TGTGCCAGTAGTATTTCAGGGACTGGAAACACCATATATTTT
CASSISGTGNTIYF
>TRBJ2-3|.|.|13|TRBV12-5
TGTGCTAGTGGTTTGATTAGTTCAGATACGCAGTATTTT
CASGLISSDTQYF
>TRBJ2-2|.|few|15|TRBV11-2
TGTGCCAGCAGCTTAGTGGCGGGTAACACCGGGGAGCTGTTTTTT
CASSLVAGNTGELFF
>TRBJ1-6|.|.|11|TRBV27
TGTGCCAGCAGTTCCACAGGCCACCTCCACTTT
CASSSTGHLHF
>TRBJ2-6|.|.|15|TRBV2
TGTGCCAGCAGTGAGCCGGGCTCTGGGGCCAACGTCCTGACTTTC
CASSEPGSGANVLTF
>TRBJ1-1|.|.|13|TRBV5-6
TGTGCCAGCAGCTCTACTTGGGAAGGCGGGGCTTTCTTT
CASSSTWEGGAFF
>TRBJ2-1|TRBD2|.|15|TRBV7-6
TGTGCCAGCAGCCCAAGCGGGGGGTCCTACAATGAGCAGTTCTTC
CASSPSGGSYNEQFF
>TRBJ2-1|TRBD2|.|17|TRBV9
TGTGCCAGCAGCGTCCAAGCCGGGCGGACTAGCTACAATGAGCAGTTCTTC
CASSVQAGRTSYNEQFF
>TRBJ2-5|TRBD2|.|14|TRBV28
TGTGCCAGCAGTCAGACTAGCGGGGTAGAGACCCAGTACTTC
CASSQTSGVETQYF